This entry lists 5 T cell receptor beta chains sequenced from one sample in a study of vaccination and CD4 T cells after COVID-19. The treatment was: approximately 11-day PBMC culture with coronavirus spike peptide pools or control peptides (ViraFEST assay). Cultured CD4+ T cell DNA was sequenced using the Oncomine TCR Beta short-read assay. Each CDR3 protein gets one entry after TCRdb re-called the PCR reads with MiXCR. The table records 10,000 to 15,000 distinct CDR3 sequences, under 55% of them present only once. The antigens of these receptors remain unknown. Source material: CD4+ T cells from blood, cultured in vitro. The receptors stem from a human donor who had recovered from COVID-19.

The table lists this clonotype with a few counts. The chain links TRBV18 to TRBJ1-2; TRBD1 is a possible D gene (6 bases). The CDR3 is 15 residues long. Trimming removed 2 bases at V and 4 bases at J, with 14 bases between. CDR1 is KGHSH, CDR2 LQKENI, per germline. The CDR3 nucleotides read TGTGCCAGCTCACCATGGAGACAGGCGGGCTATGGCTACACCTTC. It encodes CASSPWRQAGYGYTF. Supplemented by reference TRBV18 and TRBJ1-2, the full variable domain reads NAGVMQNPRHLVRRRGQEARLRCSPMKGHSHVYWYRQLPEEGLKFMVYLQKENIIDESGMPKERFSAEFPKEGPSILRIQQVVRGDSAAYFCASSPWRQAGYGYTFGSGTRLTVV.

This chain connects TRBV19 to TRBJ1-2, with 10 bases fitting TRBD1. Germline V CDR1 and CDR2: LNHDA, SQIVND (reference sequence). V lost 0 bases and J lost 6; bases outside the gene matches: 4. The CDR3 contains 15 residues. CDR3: CASSIDMTGGNGYTF. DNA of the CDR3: TGTGCCAGTAGTATAGACATGACAGGGGGCAATGGCTACACCTTC.

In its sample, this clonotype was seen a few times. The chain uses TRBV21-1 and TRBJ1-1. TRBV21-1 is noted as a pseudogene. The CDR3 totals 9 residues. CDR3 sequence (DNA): TGTGCAACATACACTGAAGCTTTCTTT. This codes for CATYTEAFF.

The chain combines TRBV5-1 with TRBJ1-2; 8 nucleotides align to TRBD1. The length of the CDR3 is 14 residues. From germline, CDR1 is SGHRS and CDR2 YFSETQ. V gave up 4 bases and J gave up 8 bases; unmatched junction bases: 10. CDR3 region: CASSMDRESAGYTF. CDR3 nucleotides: TGCGCCAGCAGCATGGACAGGGAGTCAGCGGGCTACACCTTC.

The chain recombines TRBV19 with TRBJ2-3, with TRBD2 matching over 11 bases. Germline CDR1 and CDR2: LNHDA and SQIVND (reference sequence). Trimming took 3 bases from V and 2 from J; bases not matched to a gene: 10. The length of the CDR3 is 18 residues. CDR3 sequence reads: CASSILSLTSGATDTQYF. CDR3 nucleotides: TGTGCCAGTAGTATCCTATCCTTGACTAGCGGGGCCACAGATACGCAGTATTTT.